Reported below is one T cell receptor (beta chain). This CDR3 is built from 18 residues. Germline trimming cut 0 bases from V and 3 bases from J; bases unmatched to any gene: 11. The germline CDR1 and CDR2 sequences are SGHRS and YFSETQ. This specimen comes from a study of blood T cell repertoires in COVID-19. Original methodology: The authors estimated nucleated cell counts from reference gene primer amplification. The table came from immunoSEQ multiplex PCR; TCRdb's copy has only in-frame clones and leaves some out. V, J and clone size reflect that table, while D and trimming were determined from the DNA. The sample carries fewer than 350,000 clones, about 82% recorded once.

Sequencing was performed on peripheral blood. The rearrangement uses TRBV5-1 and TRBJ2-3; 9 nucleotides line up with TRBD2. The origin of this receptor is a woman aged 45-60 years with active or convalescent COVID-19. CDR3 protein: CASSLVLAGSESTDTQYF. CDR3 coding DNA: TGCGCCAGCAGCTTGGTTCTAGCGGGAAGCGAGTCGACAGATACGCAGTATTTT. Based on the CDR3 plus reference TRBV5-1 and TRBJ2-3, the full variable domain is KAGVTQTPRYLIKTRGQQVTLSCSPISGHRSVSWYQQTPGQGLQFLFEYFSETQRNKGNFPGRFSGRQFSNSRSEMNVSTLELGDSALYLCASSLVLAGSESTDTQYFGPGTRLTVL.